The rows below give T cell receptor beta chains drawn from one sample of a study of blood T cell repertoires in COVID-19. Data came from immunoSEQ multiplex PCR; TCRdb stores just in-frame clones and leaves some out. The table records roughly 100,000 clones, around 85% of them present only once. Material for sequencing was peripheral blood. These receptors were collected from an elderly woman with active or convalescent COVID-19. CDR3s include the opening cysteine and the closing phenylalanine or tryptophan. D genes are given only for firm matches. A row's size may be missing; if present it is once, few, many or a size class.

d_gene: TRBD1
abundance: .
v_gene: TRBV18
j_gene: TRBJ2-5
CDR3aa: CASSPGTGDETQYF
CDR3nt: TGTGCCAGCTCACCCGGGACAGGGGATGAGACCCAGTACTTC

d_gene: TRBD1
abundance: .
v_gene: TRBV6-5
j_gene: TRBJ1-2
CDR3aa: CASSLGQGDYGYTF
CDR3nt: TGTGCCAGCAGCCTTGGACAGGGGGACTATGGCTACACCTTC

d_gene: .
abundance: .
v_gene: TRBV7-9
j_gene: TRBJ2-7
CDR3aa: CASSLGLELSGHDEQYF
CDR3nt: TGTGCCAGCAGCTTAGGATTGGAACTTAGCGGTCATGACGAGCAGTACTTC

d_gene: TRBD1
abundance: .
v_gene: TRBV19
j_gene: TRBJ1-5
CDR3aa: CASRRTGQINQPQHF
CDR3nt: TGTGCCAGTAGACGAACGGGACAGATAAATCAGCCCCAGCATTTT

d_gene: TRBD1
abundance: .
v_gene: TRBV25-1
j_gene: TRBJ1-4
CDR3aa: CASSGRTGGAEKLFF
CDR3nt: TGTGCCAGCAGTGGGCGGACAGGGGGAGCTGAAAAACTGTTTTTT

d_gene: TRBD1
abundance: .
v_gene: TRBV9
j_gene: TRBJ2-3
CDR3aa: CASSVGAGQGRDTQYF
CDR3nt: TGTGCCAGCAGCGTAGGGGCAGGACAGGGAAGAGATACGCAGTATTTT

d_gene: TRBD2
abundance: few
v_gene: TRBV9
j_gene: TRBJ2-3
CDR3aa: CASSVVGLAGGRDTQYF
CDR3nt: TGTGCCAGCAGCGTAGTGGGACTAGCGGGAGGCAGAGATACGCAGTATTTT

d_gene: .
abundance: .
v_gene: TRBV25-1
j_gene: TRBJ1-3
CDR3aa: CASQQGSGSSGNTIYF
CDR3nt: TGTGCCAGCCAGCAAGGCTCAGGAAGCTCTGGAAACACCATATATTTT

d_gene: TRBD1
abundance: few
v_gene: TRBV9
j_gene: TRBJ2-7
CDR3aa: CASSDKRTGGFYEQYF
CDR3nt: TGTGCCAGCAGCGACAAACGGACAGGGGGTTTCTACGAGCAGTACTTC

d_gene: .
abundance: .
v_gene: TRBV19
j_gene: TRBJ2-1
CDR3aa: CASSIGQGYNNEQFF
CDR3nt: TGTGCCAGTAGTATAGGGCAGGGGTATAACAATGAGCAGTTCTTC

d_gene: .
abundance: .
v_gene: TRBV5-6
j_gene: TRBJ1-1
CDR3aa: CASSMDNEAFF
CDR3nt: TGTGCCAGCAGCATGGACAACGAAGCTTTCTTT